This T cell receptor beta chain was identified in a study of T-cell memory formation after mild COVID-19. Study-wide context: TCR clusters were largely donor specific.

Each CDR3 protein is one row after TCRdb ran MiXCR on the 5' RACE reads. This table holds about 100,000 distinct CDR3 sequences, roughly a sixth found once. Concerning this clonotype: Its matching antigen is unknown.

Study conclusions and caveats: Clones contracting over day 15 to 85 were CD4/CD8 balanced, with later expanders leaning CD4+. Those CD4+ clones that contracted were mainly in CM and EM (CD8+ ones in EMRA).

CDR3 length: 13 amino acids. Trimming removed 7 bases from V and 8 bases from J; junction bases left unmatched: 7. The V and J genes are TRBV12-3 or TRBV12-4 and TRBJ1-1; the match to TRBD1 covers 10 bases. This receptor was taken from a man between 18 and 29 years old who had mild COVID-19 (a few samples of this study predate the infection). Cell type and time point are not known. The sequenced sample was PBMCs or a T cell subset sorted from them (not recorded which). The CDR3, as DNA: TGTGCCAGCACCGGGACAGGGGTCTCCGAAGCTTTCTTT. As protein: CASTGTGVSEAFF.